This entry describes one T cell receptor (beta chain). No antigen is known for it. This record comes from a study of shared clonotypes between healthy human individuals. Study-wide results and caveats: Despite large depth, sorted-subset datasets appeared incompletely sequenced.

Sequenced by immunoSEQ multiplex PCR; TCRdb stores in-frame clones only, minus some. The table records about 1 million clones, about 77% of them present only once. Material for sequencing was memory CD4+ T cells sorted from blood. This sample's subset: CD45RA-negative fraction. The TCR originated in a man younger than 35 in good health.

CDR3 nucleotides: TGTGCCAGCTCACCCCGGGACCAGAAGACAGATACGCAGTATTTT. It yields the protein CASSPRDQKTDTQYF. The J gene is TRBJ2-3, the V gene TRBV18; D possibly matches TRBD1 or TRBD2 (5 bases each). Germline lookup yields CDR1 KGHSH and CDR2 LQKENI. V lost 3 bases, J lost 3 bases, and 13 bases lay in between. This CDR3 is built from 15 residues.